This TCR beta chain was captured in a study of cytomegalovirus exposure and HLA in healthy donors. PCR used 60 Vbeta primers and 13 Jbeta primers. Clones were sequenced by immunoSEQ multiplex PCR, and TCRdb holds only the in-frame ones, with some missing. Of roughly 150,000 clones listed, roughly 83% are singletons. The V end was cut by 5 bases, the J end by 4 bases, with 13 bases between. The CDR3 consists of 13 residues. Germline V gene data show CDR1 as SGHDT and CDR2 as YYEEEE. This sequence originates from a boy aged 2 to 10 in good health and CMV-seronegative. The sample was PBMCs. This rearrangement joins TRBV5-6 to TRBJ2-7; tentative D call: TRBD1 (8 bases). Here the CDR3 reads CASSYRGGYEQYV. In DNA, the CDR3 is TGTGCCAGCAGTTACAGGGGGGGATACGAGCAGTACGTC.